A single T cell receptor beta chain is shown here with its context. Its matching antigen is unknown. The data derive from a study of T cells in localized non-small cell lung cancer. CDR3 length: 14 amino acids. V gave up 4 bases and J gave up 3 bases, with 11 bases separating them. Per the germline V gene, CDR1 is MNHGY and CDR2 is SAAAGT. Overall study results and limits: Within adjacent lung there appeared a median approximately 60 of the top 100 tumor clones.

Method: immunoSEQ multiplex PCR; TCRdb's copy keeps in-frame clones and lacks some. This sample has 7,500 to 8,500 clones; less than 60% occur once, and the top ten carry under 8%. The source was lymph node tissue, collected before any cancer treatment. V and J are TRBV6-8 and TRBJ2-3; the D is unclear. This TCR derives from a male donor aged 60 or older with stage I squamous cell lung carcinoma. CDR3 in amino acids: CASSLRRTTDTQYF. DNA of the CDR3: TGTGCCAGCAGTTTACGACGAACTACAGATACGCAGTATTTT.